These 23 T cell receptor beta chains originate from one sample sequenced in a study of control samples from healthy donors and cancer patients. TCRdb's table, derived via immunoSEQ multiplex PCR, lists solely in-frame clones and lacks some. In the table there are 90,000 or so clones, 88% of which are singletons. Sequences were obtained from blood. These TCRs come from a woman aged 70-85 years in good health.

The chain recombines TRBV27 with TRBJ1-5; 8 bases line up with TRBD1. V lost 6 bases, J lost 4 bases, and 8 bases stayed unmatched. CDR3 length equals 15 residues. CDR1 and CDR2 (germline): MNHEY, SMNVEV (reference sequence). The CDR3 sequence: CASRRIGTGNQPQHF. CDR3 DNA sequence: TGTGCCAGCAGGAGGATCGGGACAGGAAATCAGCCCCAGCATTTT.

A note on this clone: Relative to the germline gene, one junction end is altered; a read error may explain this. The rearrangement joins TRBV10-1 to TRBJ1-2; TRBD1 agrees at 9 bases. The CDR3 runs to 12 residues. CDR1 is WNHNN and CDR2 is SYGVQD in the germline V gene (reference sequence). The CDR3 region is CASRGQGGVENF. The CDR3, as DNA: TGCGCCAGCAGGGGACAGGGTGGGGTCGAGAACTTC.

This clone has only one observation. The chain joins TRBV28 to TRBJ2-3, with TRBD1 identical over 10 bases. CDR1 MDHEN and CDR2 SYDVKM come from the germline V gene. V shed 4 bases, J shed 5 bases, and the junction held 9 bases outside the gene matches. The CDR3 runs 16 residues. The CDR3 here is CASSSHLGQGEDTQYF. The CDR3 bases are TGTGCCAGCAGTTCCCACCTCGGACAGGGGGAAGATACGCAGTATTTT.

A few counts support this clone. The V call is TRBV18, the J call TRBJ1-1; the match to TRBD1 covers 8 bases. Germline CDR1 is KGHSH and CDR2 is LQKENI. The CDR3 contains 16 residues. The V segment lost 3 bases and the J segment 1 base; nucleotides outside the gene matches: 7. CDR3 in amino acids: CASSPNTGGANTEAFF. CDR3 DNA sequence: TGTGCCAGCTCACCGAACACAGGGGGGGCGAACACTGAAGCTTTCTTT. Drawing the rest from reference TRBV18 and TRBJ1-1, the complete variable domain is NAGVMQNPRHLVRRRGQEARLRCSPMKGHSHVYWYRQLPEEGLKFMVYLQKENIIDESGMPKERFSAEFPKEGPSILRIQQVVRGDSAAYFCASSPNTGGANTEAFFGQGTRLTVV.

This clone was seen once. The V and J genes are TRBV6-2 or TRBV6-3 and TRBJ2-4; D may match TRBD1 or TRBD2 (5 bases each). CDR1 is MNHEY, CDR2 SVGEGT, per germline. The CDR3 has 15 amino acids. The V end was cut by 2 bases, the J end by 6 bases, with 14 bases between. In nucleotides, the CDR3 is TGTGCCAGCAGTTACAGTGCAGTTGGGGGAAACATTCAGTACTTC. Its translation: CASSYSAVGGNIQYF.

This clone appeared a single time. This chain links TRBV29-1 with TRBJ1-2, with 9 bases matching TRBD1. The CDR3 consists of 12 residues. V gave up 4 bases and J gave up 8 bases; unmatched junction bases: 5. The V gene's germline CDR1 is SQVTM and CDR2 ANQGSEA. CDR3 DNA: TGCAGCGTTGCACAGGGGGCGCGGGGCTACACCTTC. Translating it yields CSVAQGARGYTF. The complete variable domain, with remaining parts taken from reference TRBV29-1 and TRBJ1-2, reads SAVISQKPSRDICQRGTSLTIQCQVDSQVTMMFWYRQQPGQSLTLIATANQGSEATYESGFVIDKFPISRPNLTFSTLTVSNMSPEDSSIYLCSVAQGARGYTFGSGTRLTVV.

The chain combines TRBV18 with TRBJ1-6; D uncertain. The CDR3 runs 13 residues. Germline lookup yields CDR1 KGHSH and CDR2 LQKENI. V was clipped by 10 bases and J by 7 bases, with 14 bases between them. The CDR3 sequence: CATTPGDNSPLHF. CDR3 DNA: TGTGCCACCACCCCGGGCGACAATTCACCCCTCCACTTT.

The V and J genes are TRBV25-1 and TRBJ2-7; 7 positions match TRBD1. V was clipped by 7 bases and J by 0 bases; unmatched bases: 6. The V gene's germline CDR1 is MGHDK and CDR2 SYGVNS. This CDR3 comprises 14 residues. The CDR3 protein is CASMGTEYSYEQYF. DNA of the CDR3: TGTGCCAGCATGGGGACAGAGTACTCCTACGAGCAGTACTTC.

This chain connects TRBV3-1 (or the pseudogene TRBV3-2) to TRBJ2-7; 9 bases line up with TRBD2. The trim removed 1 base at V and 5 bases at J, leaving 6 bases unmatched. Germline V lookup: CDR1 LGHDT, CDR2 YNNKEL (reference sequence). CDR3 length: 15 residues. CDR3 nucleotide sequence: TGTGCCAGCAGCCAAGGTGCGGGAGGGCCCCACGAGCAGTACTTC. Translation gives CASSQGAGGPHEQYF.

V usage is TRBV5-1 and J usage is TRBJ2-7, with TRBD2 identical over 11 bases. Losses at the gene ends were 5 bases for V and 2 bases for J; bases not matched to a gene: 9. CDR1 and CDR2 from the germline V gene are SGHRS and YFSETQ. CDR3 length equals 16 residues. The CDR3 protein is CASSSSNSGRAYEQYF. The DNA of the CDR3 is TGCGCCAGCAGTAGCTCTAATAGCGGGAGGGCCTACGAGCAGTACTTC.

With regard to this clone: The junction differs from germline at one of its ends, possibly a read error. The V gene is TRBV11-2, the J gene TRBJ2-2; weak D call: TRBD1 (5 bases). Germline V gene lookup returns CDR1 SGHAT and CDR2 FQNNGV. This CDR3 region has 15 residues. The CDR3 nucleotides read TGTGCCAGCAGATTAGGGGATACCAACACCGGGGAGCTGTTTTTT. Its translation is CASRLGDTNTGELFF.

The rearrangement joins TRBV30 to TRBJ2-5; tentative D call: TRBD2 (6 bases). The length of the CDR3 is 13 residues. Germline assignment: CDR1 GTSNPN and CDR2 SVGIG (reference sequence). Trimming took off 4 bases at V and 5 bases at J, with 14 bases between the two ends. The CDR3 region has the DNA TGTGCCTGGACGACCCGGGACTGGGAGACCCAGTACTTC. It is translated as CAWTTRDWETQYF.

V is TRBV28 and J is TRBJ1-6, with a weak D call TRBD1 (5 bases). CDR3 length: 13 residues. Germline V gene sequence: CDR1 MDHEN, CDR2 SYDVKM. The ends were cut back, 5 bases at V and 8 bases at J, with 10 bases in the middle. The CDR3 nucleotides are TGTGCCAGCAGTCGACCCAGGGATTCACCCCTCCACTTT. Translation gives CASSRPRDSPLHF.

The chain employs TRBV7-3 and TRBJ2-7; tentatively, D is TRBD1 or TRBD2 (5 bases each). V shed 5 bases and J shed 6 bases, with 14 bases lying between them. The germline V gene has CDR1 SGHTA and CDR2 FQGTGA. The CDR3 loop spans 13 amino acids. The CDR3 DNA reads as TGTGCCAGCAGCACGGGACCCTCGGGCGAGCAGTACTTC. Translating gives CASSTGPSGEQYF.

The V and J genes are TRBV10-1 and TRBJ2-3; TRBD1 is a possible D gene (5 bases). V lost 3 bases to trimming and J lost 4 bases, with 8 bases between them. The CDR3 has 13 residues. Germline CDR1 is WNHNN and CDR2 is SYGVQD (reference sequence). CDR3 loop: CASSEGAADTQYF. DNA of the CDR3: TGCGCCAGCAGTGAAGGGGCCGCAGATACGCAGTATTTT.

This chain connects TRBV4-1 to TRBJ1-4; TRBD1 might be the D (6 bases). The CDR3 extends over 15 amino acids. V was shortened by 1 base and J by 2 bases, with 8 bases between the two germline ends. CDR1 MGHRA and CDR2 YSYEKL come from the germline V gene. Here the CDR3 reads CASSQGQATNEKLFF. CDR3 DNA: TGCGCCAGCAGCCAAGGACAGGCGACTAATGAAAAACTGTTTTTT.

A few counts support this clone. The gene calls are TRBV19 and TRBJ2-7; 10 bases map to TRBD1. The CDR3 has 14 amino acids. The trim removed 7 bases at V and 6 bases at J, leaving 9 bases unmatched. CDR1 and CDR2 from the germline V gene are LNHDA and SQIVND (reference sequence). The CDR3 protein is CASTVRQGAGEQYF. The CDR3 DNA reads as TGTGCCAGTACCGTTAGACAGGGGGCGGGCGAGCAGTACTTC.

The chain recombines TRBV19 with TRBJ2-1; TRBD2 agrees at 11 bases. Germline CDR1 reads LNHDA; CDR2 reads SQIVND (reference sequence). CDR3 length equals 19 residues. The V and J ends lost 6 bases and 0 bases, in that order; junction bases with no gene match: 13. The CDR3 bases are TGTGCCAGTAGACACACTCCCGGGACTAGCGGAGGCTCCTACAATGAGCAGTTCTTC. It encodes CASRHTPGTSGGSYNEQFF.

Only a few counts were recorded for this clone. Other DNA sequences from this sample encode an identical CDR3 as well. The DNA of the CDR3 is TGCGCCAGCAGCTTGGGGGGATACACAGATACGCAGTATTTT. Amino acids: CASSLGGYTDTQYF. The gene calls are TRBV5-1 and TRBJ2-3; D call uncertain. V was pared by 0 bases and J by 2 bases, with 7 bases between. This CDR3 has 14 amino acids. Germline V gene sequence: CDR1 SGHRS, CDR2 YFSETQ.

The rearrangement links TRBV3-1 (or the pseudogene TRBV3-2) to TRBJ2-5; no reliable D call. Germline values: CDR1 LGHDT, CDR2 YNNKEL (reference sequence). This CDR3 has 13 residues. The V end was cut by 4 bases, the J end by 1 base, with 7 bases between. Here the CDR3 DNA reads TGTGCCAGCAGCCCCCATAGCCAAGAGACCCAGTACTTC. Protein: CASSPHSQETQYF.

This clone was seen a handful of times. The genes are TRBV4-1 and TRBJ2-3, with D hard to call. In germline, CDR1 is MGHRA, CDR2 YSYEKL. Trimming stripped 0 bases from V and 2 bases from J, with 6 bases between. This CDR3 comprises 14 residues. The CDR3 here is CASSQDRNTDTQYF. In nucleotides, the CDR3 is TGCGCCAGCAGCCAAGATCGAAACACAGATACGCAGTATTTT.

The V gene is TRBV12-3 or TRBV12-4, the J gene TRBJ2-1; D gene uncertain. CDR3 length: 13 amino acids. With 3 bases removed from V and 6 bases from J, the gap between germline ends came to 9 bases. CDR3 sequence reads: CASSFWGSNEQFF. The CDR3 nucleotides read TGTGCCAGCAGTTTTTGGGGTTCCAATGAGCAGTTCTTC.

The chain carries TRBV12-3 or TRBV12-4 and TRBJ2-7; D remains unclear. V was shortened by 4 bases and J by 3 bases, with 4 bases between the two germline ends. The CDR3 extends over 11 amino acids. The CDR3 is CASSSFYEQYF. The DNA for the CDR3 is TGTGCCAGCAGTTCTTTCTACGAGCAGTACTTC.